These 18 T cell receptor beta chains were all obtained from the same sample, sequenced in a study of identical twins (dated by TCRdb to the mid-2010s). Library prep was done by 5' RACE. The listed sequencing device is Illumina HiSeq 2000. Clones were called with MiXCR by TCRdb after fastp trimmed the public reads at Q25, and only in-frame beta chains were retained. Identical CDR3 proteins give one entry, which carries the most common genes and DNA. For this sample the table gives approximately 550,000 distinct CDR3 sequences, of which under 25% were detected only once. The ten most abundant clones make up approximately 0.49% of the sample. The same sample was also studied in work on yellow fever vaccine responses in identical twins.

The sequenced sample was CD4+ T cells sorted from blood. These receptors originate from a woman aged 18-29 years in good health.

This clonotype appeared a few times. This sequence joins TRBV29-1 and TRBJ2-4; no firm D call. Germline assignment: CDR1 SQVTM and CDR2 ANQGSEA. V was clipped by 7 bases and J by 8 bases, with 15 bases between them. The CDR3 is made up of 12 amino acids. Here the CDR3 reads CSASGSGDIQYF. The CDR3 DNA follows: TGCAGCGCGTCCGGATCTGGGGACATTCAGTACTTC. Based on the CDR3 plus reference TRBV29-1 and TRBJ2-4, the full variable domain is SAVISQKPSRDICQRGTSLTIQCQVDSQVTMMFWYRQQPGQSLTLIATANQGSEATYESGFVIDKFPISRPNLTFSTLTVSNMSPEDSSIYLCSASGSGDIQYFGAGTRLSVL.

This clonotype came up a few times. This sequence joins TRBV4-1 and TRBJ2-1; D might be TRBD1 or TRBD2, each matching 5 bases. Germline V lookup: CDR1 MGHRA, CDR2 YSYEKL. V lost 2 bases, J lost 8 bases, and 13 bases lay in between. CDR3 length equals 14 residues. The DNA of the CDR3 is TGCGCCAGCAGCCAATCGGACTTCAGGGATGAGCAGTTCTTC. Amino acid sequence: CASSQSDFRDEQFF.

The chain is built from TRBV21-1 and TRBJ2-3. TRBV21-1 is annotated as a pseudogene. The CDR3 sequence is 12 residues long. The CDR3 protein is CASSKAVDTQYF. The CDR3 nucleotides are TGTGCCAGCAGCAAAGCGGTAGATACGCAGTATTTT.

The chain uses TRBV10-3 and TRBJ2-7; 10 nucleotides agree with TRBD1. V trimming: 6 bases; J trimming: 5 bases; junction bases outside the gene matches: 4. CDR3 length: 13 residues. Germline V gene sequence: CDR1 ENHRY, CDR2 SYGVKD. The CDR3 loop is CAIRGQGIDEQYF. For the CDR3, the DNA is TGTGCCATCAGGGGACAGGGGATAGACGAGCAGTACTTC.

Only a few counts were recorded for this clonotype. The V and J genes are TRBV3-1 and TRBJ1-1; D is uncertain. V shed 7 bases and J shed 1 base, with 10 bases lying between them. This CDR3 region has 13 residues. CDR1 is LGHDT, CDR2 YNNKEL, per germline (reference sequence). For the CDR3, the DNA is TGTGCCAGCACTAAAGGAGGGAACACTGAAGCTTTCTTT. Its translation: CASTKGGNTEAFF. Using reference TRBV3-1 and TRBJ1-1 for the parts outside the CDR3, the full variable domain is DTAVSQTPKYLVTQMGNDKSIKCEQNLGHDTMYWYKQDSKKFLKIMFSYNNKELIINETVPNRFSPKSPDKAHLNLHINSLELGDSAVYFCASTKGGNTEAFFGQGTRLTVV.

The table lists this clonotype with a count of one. CDR3 sequence (DNA): TGCAGTGCTAGACGATCTAGCGGCGACCACGGAGTCGATGAGCAGTTCTTC. Translation: CSARRSSGDHGVDEQFF. V is TRBV20-1 and J is TRBJ2-1; 7 positions agree with TRBD2. Germline trimming cut 2 bases from V and 8 bases from J; bases unmatched to any gene: 18. Germline CDR1 is DFQATT and CDR2 is SNEGSKA (reference sequence). This CDR3 region has 17 residues.

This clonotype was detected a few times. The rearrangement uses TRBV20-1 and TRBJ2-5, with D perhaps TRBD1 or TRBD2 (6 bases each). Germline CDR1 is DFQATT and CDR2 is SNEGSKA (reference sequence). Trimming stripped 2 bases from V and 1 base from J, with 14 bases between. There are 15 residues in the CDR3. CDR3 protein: CSARPTWGAQETQYF. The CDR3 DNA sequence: TGCAGTGCTAGACCCACTTGGGGGGCCCAAGAGACCCAGTACTTC.

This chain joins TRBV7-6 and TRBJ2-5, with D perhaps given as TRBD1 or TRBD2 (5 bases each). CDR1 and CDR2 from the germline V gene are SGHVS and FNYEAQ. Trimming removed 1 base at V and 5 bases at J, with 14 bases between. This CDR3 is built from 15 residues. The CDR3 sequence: CASSLGSQGRETQYF. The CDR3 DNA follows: TGTGCCAGCAGCTTAGGGTCGCAGGGACGGGAGACCCAGTACTTC.

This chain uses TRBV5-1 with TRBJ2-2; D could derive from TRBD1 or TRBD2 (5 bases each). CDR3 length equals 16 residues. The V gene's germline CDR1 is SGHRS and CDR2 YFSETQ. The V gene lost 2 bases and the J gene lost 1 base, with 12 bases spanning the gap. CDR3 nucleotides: TGCGCCAGCAGCTTTGGGACGGACCAGAACACCGGGGAGCTGTTTTTT. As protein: CASSFGTDQNTGELFF.

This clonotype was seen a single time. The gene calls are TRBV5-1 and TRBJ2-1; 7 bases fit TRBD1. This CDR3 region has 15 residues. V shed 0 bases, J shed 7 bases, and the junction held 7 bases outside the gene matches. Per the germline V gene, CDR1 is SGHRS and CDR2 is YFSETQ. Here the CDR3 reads CASSLATGAINEQFF. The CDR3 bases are TGCGCCAGCAGCTTGGCCACAGGGGCTATAAATGAGCAGTTCTTC.

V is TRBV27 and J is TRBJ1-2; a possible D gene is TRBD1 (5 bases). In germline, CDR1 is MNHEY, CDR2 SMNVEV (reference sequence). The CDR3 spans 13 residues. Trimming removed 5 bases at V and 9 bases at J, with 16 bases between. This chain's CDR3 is CASSPAGAYSYTF. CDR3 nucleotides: TGTGCCAGCAGTCCCGCTGGGGCCTACAGCTACACCTTC.

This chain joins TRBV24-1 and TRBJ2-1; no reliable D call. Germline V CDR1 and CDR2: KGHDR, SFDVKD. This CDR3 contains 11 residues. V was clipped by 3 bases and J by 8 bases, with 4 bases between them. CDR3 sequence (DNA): TGTGCCACCAGTGATGCGCATGAGCAGTTCTTC. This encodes CATSDAHEQFF.

The CDR3 here is CASSLLGGRSPLHF. CDR3 sequence (DNA): TGTGCCAGCAGTTTATTAGGAGGGCGCTCACCCCTCCACTTT. The gene calls are TRBV28 and TRBJ1-6, with D uncertain. The V end lost 1 base, the J end lost 10 bases, and 11 bases lay between the germline ends. Germline assignment: CDR1 MDHEN and CDR2 SYDVKM. The CDR3 totals 14 residues.

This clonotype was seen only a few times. The chain's CDR3 is CASRKTSGEQFF. CDR3 sequence (DNA): TGTGCCAGCAGGAAAACAAGTGGTGAGCAGTTCTTC. V usage is TRBV9 and J usage is TRBJ2-1; D gene unclear. This CDR3 contains 12 residues. Germline CDR1 SGDLS, CDR2 YYNGEE. Trimming cost V 5 bases and J 9 bases, with 12 bases left between them.

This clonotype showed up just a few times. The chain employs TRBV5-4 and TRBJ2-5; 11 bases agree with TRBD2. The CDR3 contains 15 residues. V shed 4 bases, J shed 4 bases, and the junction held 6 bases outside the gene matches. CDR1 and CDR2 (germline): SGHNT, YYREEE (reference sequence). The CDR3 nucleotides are TGTGCCAGCAGCGTGACTAGCGGGGCTCTAGAGACCCAGTACTTC. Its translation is CASSVTSGALETQYF.

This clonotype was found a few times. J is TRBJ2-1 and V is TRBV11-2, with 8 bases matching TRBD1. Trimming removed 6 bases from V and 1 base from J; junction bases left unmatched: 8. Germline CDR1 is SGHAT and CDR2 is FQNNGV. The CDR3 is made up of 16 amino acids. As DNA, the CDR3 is TGTGCCAGCAGTTTCGGACAGGGAAGGTCCTACAATGAGCAGTTCTTC. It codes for CASSFGQGRSYNEQFF.

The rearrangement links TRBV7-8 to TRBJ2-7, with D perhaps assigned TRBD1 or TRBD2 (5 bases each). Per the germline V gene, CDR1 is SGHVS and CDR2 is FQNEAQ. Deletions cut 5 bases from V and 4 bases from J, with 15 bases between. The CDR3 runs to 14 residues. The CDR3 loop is CASSLTAVGYEQYF. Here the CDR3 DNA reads TGTGCCAGCAGCCTGACAGCGGTGGGTTACGAGCAGTACTTC. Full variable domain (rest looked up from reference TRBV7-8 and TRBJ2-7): GAGVSQSPRYKVAKRGQDVALRCDPISGHVSLFWYQQALGQGPEFLTYFQNEAQLDKSGLPSDRFFAERPEGSVSTLKIQRTQQEDSAVYLCASSLTAVGYEQYFGPGTRLTVT.

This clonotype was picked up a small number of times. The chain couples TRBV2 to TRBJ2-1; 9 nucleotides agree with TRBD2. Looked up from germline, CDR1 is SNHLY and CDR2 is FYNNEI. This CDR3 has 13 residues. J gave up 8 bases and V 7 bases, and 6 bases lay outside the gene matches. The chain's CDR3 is CASNTRGGDEQFF. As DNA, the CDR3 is TGTGCCAGCAACACGCGGGGGGGCGATGAGCAGTTCTTC.